The sequence of this TCR beta chain was determined in a study of neoadjuvant nivolumab and ipilimumab in lung cancer. Study overall: Patients got nivolumab 3 mg/kg on days 1, 15 and 29; combination added ipilimumab 1 mg/kg day 1.

Study-wide results and caveats: From pretherapy to surgery, tumor richness and clonality rose with dual therapy. TCR receptors were sequenced in few samples. Blood richness before therapy tracked richness in tumors resected after neoadjuvant therapy.

Comments on this clone: Its specificity is unknown.

Germline V gene sequence: CDR1 LGHNA, CDR2 YNFKEQ. Trimming stripped 0 bases from V and 1 base from J, with 10 bases between. The CDR3 is 16 amino acids. Some clones are missing from TCRdb's copy, which holds only in-frame ones; the method was immunoSEQ multiplex PCR. The data hold 6,500 to 9,000 clones, with about 85% observed a single time. The sequencing here drew on adjacent normal lung tissue, taken after neoadjuvant nivolumab, alone or with ipilimumab, at or shortly before surgery. The J gene is TRBJ2-1, the V gene TRBV4-2; no clear D gene. This clonotype was obtained from an adult with non-small cell lung cancer. In DNA, the CDR3 is TGTGCCAGCAGCCAAGAGGCGACACCTTCCTACAATGAGCAGTTCTTC. Residues: CASSQEATPSYNEQFF.